This T cell receptor (beta chain) was captured by sequencing in a study of CD8 T cells in Susac syndrome (dated by TCRdb to between 2018 and 2021). The study in broad terms: The study used repertoire sequencing to test whether antigen drove CD8+ T cell activation and differentiation in Susac syndrome. Clonality of the CD8+ T cell repertoire was compared between more than 9 healthy donors, approximately 14 Susac syndrome patients and roughly 15 multiple sclerosis patients.

As to this clonotype: Its antigen is currently not known. Base qualities are not recorded, but no much larger clone differs from it by a single base.

Results the study describes overall, beyond this receptor: The number of individuals in the TCR sequencing and HLA analysis was recognized as being relatively small.

RNA was extracted using the RNeasy kit, and roughly 0.5 to 1 microgram was reverse transcribed with random hexamers. The immunoSEQ multiplex PCR assay, which covers 54 Vbeta and 13 Jbeta segments, was used to amplify TCR beta CDR3 regions. To correct PCR amplification bias, a synthetic template baseline was used for both primer optimization and computational correction. Turning to the authors' computational methods: Only productive sequences were kept, with reads annotated to V, D and J genes according to IMGT and analyzed in immunoSEQ Analyzer. Clonality was computed as one minus Shannon entropy normalized by log2 of the number of productive unique sequences. For each patient and control, public and private clones were evaluated within the 100 most prevalent clones. A clone was defined as Susac-specific if it was absent from the healthy and MS cohorts, from over a thousand published viral clones and from other ImmuneACCESS disease sequences. In TCRdb, the public reads were trimmed at Q25 with fastp and aligned with MiXCR, with productive beta chains retained. Rows are unified per CDR3 protein, each entry keeping the most common DNA and genes. V and J calls and clone size were set by TCRdb, not the authors. The sample data list about 300,000 distinct CDR3 sequences, and about 85% of these were observed just once. The biggest ten clones account for approximately 0.11% of the sample.

High-throughput TCR beta sequencing profiled peripheral blood CD8+ and CD4+ T cells from healthy donors, Susac syndrome patients and multiple sclerosis patients. The multiple sclerosis controls were treatment-naive patients who had stable or active relapsing-remitting disease and met the revised McDonald criteria. Bulk CD8+ and CD4+ T cells were purified by magnetic negative isolation, whereas CD8+ TEMRA cells were enriched by FACS. Blood was collected in EDTA tubes and processed within 24 hours, with PBMCs isolated through density gradient centrifugation. PBMCs destined for TCR sequencing were cryopreserved in liquid nitrogen and later thawed in a 37 °C water bath. The sorted or isolated CD4+, CD8+ and CD8+ TEMRA cells had a purity of 90% or higher. The CDR3 spans 16 residues, from the cysteine through the phenylalanine. Only the CDR3 region is kept as DNA, spanning 48 bases read in frame from base 1. V lost 5 bases and J lost 14 bases, and the count of bases not matched to a germline gene is 12. Looking up the germline V gene yields CDR1 SGHVS and CDR2 FQNEAQ.

Sequencing was performed on CD8+ T cells from PBMCs. This receptor chain uses TRBV7-8 and TRBJ2-1, with 16 central nucleotides matching TRBD2. This clonotype was sampled from a human donor with multiple sclerosis. The sequenced DNA: TGTGCCAGCAGCCCCCCCGGGACTAGCGGGAGGGCCCTCAAGTTCTTC. Its product reads: CASSPPGTSGRALKFF. The reference TRBV7-8 and TRBJ2-1 proteins fill in what lies around the CDR3, so the full variable domain reads GAGVSQSPRYKVAKRGQDVALRCDPISGHVSLFWYQQALGQGPEFLTYFQNEAQLDKSGLPSDRFFAERPEGSVSTLKIQRTQQEDSAVYLCASSPPGTSGRALKFFGPGTRLTVL.